Below, 7 T cell receptor beta chains from the same sample are listed, as sequenced in a study of T cell responses to AZD1222 COVID-19 vaccine. TCRdb keeps only in-frame clones here, not all; method: immunoSEQ multiplex PCR. The data hold tens of thousands of clones, with about 88% observed a single time. This material consisted of peripheral blood, taken 28 days after the second AZD1222 dose. The origin of the receptors is an adult who received the AZD1222 COVID-19 vaccine.

This clone was recorded once. The genes are TRBV7-9 and TRBJ2-1; no firm D call. The CDR3 has 15 residues. Germline V gene data show CDR1 as SEHNR and CDR2 as FQNEAQ (reference sequence). V was shortened by 0 bases and J by 3 bases, with 9 bases between the two germline ends. The CDR3 is CASSLAATLYNEQFF. The CDR3 nucleotides read TGTGCCAGCAGCTTAGCAGCAACTCTCTACAATGAGCAGTTCTTC.

The chain combines TRBV7-3 with TRBJ2-7; D may be TRBD2 (6 bases). The CDR3 length is 13 residues. Germline V gene lookup returns CDR1 SGHTA and CDR2 FQGTGA. The germline V and J ends were trimmed by 5 bases and 2 bases, with 10 bases remaining between them. The CDR3 loop reads CASSRDSTYEQYF. The CDR3 DNA is TGTGCCAGCAGCCGGGACTCGACCTACGAGCAGTACTTC.

This sequence joins TRBV7-2 and TRBJ2-4, with a possible D match to TRBD2 (6 bases). V lost 4 bases and J lost 0, with 13 bases in between. The CDR3 loop spans 16 amino acids. Germline CDR1 SGHTA, CDR2 FQGNSA. In DNA, the CDR3 is TGTGCCAGCAGCTCTTCGGGAGCACTAGCCAAAAACATTCAGTACTTC. This sequence encodes CASSSSGALAKNIQYF.

This sequence joins TRBV4-1 and TRBJ2-7; 11 nucleotides match TRBD1. V trimming: 3 bases; J trimming: 6 bases; junction bases outside the gene matches: 4. Germline CDR1 is MGHRA and CDR2 is YSYEKL. The CDR3 has 14 residues. The CDR3 spells CASSHRTGGVEQYF. In nucleotides, the CDR3 is TGCGCCAGCAGCCACCGGACAGGGGGCGTCGAGCAGTACTTC.

The chain employs TRBV2 and TRBJ1-6; D remains ambiguous. CDR3 length: 14 amino acids. The ends were cut back, 8 bases at V and 0 bases at J, with 8 bases in the middle. Germline CDR1 SNHLY, CDR2 FYNNEI. CDR3: CASRSSSYNSPLHF. The CDR3 DNA reads TGTGCCAGCCGCTCAAGCTCCTATAATTCACCCCTCCACTTT.

This chain joins TRBV19 and TRBJ2-3; D gene unclear. V was trimmed by 5 bases and J by 1 base, leaving 16 bases between them. This CDR3 spans 16 amino acids. Germline V gene sequence: CDR1 LNHDA, CDR2 SQIVND (reference sequence). CDR3: CASSAPTSFGTDTQYF. For the CDR3, the DNA is TGTGCCAGTAGTGCCCCGACAAGCTTCGGCACAGATACGCAGTATTTT.

This clone was counted a single time. The V call is TRBV18, the J call TRBJ2-3, with 8 bases matching TRBD2. Germline trimming cut 11 bases from V and 1 base from J; bases unmatched to any gene: 5. This CDR3 is 13 amino acids long. Germline CDR1 KGHSH, CDR2 LQKENI. The CDR3 loop reads CACPAGGTDTQYF. In DNA, the CDR3 is TGTGCCTGTCCAGCGGGGGGCACAGATACGCAGTATTTT.